This T cell receptor beta chain was found in a study of cytomegalovirus exposure and HLA in healthy donors. The PCR had 60 Vbeta and 13 Jbeta primers. The repertoire was sequenced with immunoSEQ multiplex PCR; TCRdb's copy has only in-frame clones and lacks some. The sample records around 180,000 clones, about 72% being singletons. The CDR3 covers 15 residues. The V gene lost 0 bases and the J gene lost 1 base, with 9 bases spanning the gap. The V gene's germline CDR1 is ENHRY and CDR2 SYGVKD. The V gene is TRBV10-3, the J gene TRBJ1-1; D ambiguous. Sequenced input: PBMCs. This clonotype was obtained from a girl aged 5 to 17 in good health and CMV-seronegative. Here the CDR3 DNA reads TGTGCCATCAGTGAGTCGATGGGCGCGAACACTGAAGCTTTCTTT. This encodes CAISESMGANTEAFF.